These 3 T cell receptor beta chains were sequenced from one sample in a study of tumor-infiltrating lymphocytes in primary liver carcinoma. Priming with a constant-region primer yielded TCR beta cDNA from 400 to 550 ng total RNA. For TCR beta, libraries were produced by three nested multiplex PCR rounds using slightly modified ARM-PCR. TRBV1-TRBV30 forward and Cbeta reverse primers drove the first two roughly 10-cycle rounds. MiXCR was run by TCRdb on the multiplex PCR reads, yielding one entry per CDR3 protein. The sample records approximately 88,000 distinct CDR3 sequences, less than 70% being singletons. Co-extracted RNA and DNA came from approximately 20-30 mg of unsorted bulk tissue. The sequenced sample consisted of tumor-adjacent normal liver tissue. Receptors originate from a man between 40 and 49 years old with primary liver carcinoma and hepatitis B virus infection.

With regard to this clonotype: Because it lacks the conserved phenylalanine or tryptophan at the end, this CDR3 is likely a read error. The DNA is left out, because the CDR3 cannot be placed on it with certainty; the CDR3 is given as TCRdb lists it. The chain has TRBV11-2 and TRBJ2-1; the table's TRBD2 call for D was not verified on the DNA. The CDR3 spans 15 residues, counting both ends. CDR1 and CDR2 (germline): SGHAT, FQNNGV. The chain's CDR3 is CASSPGASGRGEHFL.

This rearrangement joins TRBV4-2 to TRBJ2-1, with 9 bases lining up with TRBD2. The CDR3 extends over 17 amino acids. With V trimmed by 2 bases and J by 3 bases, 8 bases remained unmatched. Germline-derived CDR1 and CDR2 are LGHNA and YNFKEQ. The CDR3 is CASSQCPGGRDYNEQFF. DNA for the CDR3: TGTGCCAGCAGCCAATGTCCGGGCGGGAGGGACTACAATGAGCAGTTCTTC.

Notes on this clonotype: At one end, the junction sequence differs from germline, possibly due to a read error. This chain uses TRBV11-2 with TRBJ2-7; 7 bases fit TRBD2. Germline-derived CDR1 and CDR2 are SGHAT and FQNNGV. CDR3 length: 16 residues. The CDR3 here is CASNRFGLVDAYKQYF. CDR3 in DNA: TGTGCCAGCAACCGATTCGGACTAGTGGATGCCTACAAGCAGTACTTC. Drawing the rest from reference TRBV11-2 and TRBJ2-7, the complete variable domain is EAGVAQSPRYKIIEKRQSVAFWCNPISGHATLYWYQQILGQGPKLLIQFQNNGVVDDSQLPKDRFSAERLKGVDSTLKIQPAKLEDSAVYLCASNRFGLVDAYKQYFGPGTRLTVT.